This T cell receptor (beta chain) was sequenced during a study of identical twins. V lost 1 base and J lost 11, with 30 bases in between. The CDR3 loop spans 18 amino acids. Per germline, CDR1 SGHRS and CDR2 YFSETQ. Template switching added a universal primer site, and cDNA bore unique molecular identifiers. TCRdb reanalysed the 5' RACE reads using MiXCR and keeps one entry per CDR3 protein. The table has around 1.7 million distinct CDR3 sequences, around 29% seen once; the top ten hold over 0.25%. Every sampled donor was Caucasian and healthy. Sample: cord blood. This sequence originates from a newborn girl in good health. The genes are TRBV5-1 and TRBJ2-5, with D perhaps matching TRBD1 or TRBD2 (5 bases each). The CDR3 loop is CASSLRPPAWDRYVEQYF. The CDR3 DNA follows: TGCGCCAGCAGCTTGAGGCCGCCGGCGTGGGACCGATATGTTGAGCAGTACTTC.